This T cell receptor beta chain derives from a study of OX40 agonist ivuxolimab in advanced cancers. Concerning the study at large: The costimulatory receptor OX40 (CD134) was targeted by ivuxolimab, a fully human IgG2 agonistic monoclonal antibody. Intravenous ivuxolimab was administered to patients every 2 weeks at six dose levels: 0.01, 0.1, 0.3, 1.5, 3 and 10 mg/kg. Among the roughly 50 dose-escalation patients, around 19 had hepatocellular carcinoma, around 15 melanoma, 9 renal cell carcinoma and 9 head and neck cancer. In the dose-escalation cohort, 82.7% of patients were male, and the mean age was approximately 64 years, with a range of 23 to 79. Patients were allowed to have had prior anti-PD-1, anti-PD-L1 or anti-CTLA-4 therapy, and roughly 40% of the dose-escalation patients had been treated with checkpoint inhibitors. Partial responses occurred in three dose-escalation patients: two with cutaneous melanoma and one with hepatocellular carcinoma. The purpose of peripheral TCRbeta sequencing was to test whether ivuxolimab changed TCR sequence diversity and led to clonal T-cell expansion. The paper covers the monotherapy dose-escalation part of the phase I ivuxolimab trial, which included N ≈ 50 patients. The paper's findings and limits, for the study overall: After ivuxolimab, CD8+ T cells had more expanded clones than CD4+ T cells on average. In the 0.1-3.0 mg/kg groups, partial responders had among the lowest normalized peripheral clonal expansion, particularly in CD8+ T cells. At doses from 0.1 to 3.0 mg/kg, clonal expansion was seen in both CD4+ and CD8+ blood T cells between baseline and week 6. The antigen specificity of the clonally expanded peripheral T cells was not determined. Low levels of normalized T-cell clonal expansion were also seen in some nonresponding patients.

Patients with a history of autoimmune disease or receiving systemic immunosuppression were excluded from the trial. Peripheral blood for TCR sequencing was collected from all dose cohorts at baseline, on cycle 4 day 1, and on cycle 7 day 1. Samples were obtained from an open-label, multicenter, first-in-human phase I dose-escalation trial of ivuxolimab. Adults with locally advanced or metastatic melanoma, renal cell, hepatocellular, or head and neck squamous cell carcinoma were enrolled in the trial. Before TCR sequencing, CD4+ and CD8+ T cells were separately sorted from peripheral blood. To sequence the TCRbeta CDR3 region, genomic DNA was isolated from the sorted cells. The immunoSEQ Assay was used to sequence the TCRbeta CDR3 regions. Here the immuneACCESS table is served through TCRdb, limited to in-frame sequences with V and J called. Missing clones are a known gap in these copies; in checked studies unresolved V genes cover under half, and the rest lacks a known reason. Within this sample are more than 75,000 clones, with 86% of them counted one time only. In total, the top ten clones hold over 0.75% of the sample.

This clone was detected a few times. Its cognate antigen has yet to be identified. No per-base quality is available; no much larger clone lies one base away. V drops 0 bases and J drops 1 base, leaving 4 bases in between. The CDR3, from cysteine to phenylalanine, totals 13 residues. Only the CDR3 DNA is retained, 39 bases long and in frame from the first base. From the germline V gene, CDR1 is SGHRS and CDR2 is YFSETQ. The origin of this receptor is an adult with an advanced solid tumor such as melanoma, head and neck, liver or kidney cancer. The chain is encoded by TRBV5-1 joined to TRBJ1-2; confidence is insufficient to name the D gene. Sequencing used CD4+ or CD8+ T cells sorted from blood, obtained in a trial of the OX40 agonist ivuxolimab. CDR3 region: CASSLGGNYGYTF. The DNA is TGCGCCAGCAGCTTGGGCGGTAACTATGGCTACACCTTC.